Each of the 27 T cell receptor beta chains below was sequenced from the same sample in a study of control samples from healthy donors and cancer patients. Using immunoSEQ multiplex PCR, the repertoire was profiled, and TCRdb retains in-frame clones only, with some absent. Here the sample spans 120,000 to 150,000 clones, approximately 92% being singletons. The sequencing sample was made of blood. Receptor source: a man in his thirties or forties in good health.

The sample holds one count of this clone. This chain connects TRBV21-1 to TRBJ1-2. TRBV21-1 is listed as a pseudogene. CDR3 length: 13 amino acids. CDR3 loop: CASPKKGDYGYTF. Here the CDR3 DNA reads TGTGCCAGCCCCAAGAAGGGCGACTATGGCTACACCTTC.

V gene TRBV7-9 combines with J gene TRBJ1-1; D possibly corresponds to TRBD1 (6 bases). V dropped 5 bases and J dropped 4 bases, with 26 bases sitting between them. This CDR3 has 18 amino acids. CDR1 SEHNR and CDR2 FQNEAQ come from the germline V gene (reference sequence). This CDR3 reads CASSQGQTRSGSGTEAFF. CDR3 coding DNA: TGTGCCAGCAGCCAAGGACAGACCAGATCGGGATCGGGCACTGAAGCTTTCTTT.

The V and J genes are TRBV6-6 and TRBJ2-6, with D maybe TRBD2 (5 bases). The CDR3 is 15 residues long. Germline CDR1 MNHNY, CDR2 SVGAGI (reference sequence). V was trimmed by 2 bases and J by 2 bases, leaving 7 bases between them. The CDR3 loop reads CASSYEGAGANVLTF. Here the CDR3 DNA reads TGTGCCAGCAGTTACGAGGGAGCTGGGGCCAACGTCCTGACTTTC.

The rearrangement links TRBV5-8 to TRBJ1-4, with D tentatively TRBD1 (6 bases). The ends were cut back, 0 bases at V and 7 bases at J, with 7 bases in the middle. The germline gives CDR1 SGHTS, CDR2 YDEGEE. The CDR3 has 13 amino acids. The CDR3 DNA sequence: TGTGCCAGCAGCTTGGCACAGGGTGAAAAACTGTTTTTT. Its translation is CASSLAQGEKLFF.

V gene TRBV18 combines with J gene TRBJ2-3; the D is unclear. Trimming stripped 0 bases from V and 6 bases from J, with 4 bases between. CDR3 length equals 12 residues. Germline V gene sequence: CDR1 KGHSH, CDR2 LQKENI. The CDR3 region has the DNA TGTGCCAGCTCACCACCGTCCGATACGCAGTATTTT. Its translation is CASSPPSDTQYF.

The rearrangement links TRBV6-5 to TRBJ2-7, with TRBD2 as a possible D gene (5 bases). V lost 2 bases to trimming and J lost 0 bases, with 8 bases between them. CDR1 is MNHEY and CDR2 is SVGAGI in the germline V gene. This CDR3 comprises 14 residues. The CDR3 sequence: CASSYPGSSYEQYF. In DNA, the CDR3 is TGTGCCAGCAGTTACCCGGGGAGCTCCTACGAGCAGTACTTC.

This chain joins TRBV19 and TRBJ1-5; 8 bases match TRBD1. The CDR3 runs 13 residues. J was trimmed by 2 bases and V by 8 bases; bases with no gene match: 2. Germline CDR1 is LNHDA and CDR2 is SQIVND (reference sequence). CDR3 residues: CASGGQGNQPQHF. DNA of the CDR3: TGTGCCAGTGGGGGACAGGGCAATCAGCCCCAGCATTTT.

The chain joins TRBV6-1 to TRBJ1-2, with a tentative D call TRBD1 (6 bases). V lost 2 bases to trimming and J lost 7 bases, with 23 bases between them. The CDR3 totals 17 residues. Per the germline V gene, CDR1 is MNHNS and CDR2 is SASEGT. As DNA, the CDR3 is TGTGCCAGCAGTGAACAGGACAGCACTACCAAAGTCGGTGGCTACACCTTC. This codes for CASSEQDSTTKVGGYTF.

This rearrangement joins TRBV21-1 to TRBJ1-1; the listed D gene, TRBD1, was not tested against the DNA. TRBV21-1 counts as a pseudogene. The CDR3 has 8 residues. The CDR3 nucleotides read TGTGGGGGCCGGGCTCCTTTCTTT. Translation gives CGGRAPFF.

This CDR3 is CASSLGVSGISTDTQYF. CDR3 coding DNA: TGTGCCAGCAGCTTAGGGGTTAGCGGCATAAGCACAGATACGCAGTATTTT. The rearrangement uses TRBV7-9 and TRBJ2-3; a weak D match, TRBD2 (6 bases). The CDR3 spans 17 residues. The germline V gene has CDR1 SEHNR and CDR2 FQNEAQ (reference sequence). Between the trimmed V and J ends, which lost 1 base and 0 bases, there was a span of 14 bases.

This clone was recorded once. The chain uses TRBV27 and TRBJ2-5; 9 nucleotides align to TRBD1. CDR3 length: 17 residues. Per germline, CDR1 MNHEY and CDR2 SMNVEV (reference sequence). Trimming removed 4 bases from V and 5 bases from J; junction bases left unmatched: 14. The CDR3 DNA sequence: TGTGCCAGCAGTTCACAACCCGGGACAGGGTGGGATGAGACCCAGTACTTC. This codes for CASSSQPGTGWDETQYF.

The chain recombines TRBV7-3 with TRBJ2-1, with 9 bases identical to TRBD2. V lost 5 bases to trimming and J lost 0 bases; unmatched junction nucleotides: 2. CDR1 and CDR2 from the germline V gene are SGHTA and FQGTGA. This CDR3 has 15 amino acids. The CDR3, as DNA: TGTGCCAGCAGCCTAGCGGGGAGCTCCTACAATGAGCAGTTCTTC. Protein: CASSLAGSSYNEQFF. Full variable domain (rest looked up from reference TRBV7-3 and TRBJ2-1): GAGVSQTPSNKVTEKGKYVELRCDPISGHTALYWYRQSLGQGPEFLIYFQGTGAADDSGLPNDRFFAVRPEGSVSTLKIQRTERGDSAVYLCASSLAGSSYNEQFFGPGTRLTVL.

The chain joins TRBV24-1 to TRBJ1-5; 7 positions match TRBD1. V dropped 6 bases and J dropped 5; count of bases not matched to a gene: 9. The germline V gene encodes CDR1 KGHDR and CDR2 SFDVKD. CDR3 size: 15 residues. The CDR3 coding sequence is TGTGCCACCAGTCCTGATCGGACAGGTGATCAGCCCCAGCATTTT. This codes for CATSPDRTGDQPQHF.

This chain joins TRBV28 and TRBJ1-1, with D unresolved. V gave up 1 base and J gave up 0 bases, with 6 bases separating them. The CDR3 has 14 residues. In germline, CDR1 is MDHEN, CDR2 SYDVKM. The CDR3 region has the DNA TGTGCCAGCAGTTTATATGTCATGAACACTGAAGCTTTCTTT. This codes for CASSLYVMNTEAFF. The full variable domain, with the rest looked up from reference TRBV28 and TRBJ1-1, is DVKVTQSSRYLVKRTGEKVFLECVQDMDHENMFWYRQDPGLGLRLIYFSYDVKMKEKGDIPEGYSVSREKKERFSLILESASTNQTSMYLCASSLYVMNTEAFFGQGTRLTVV.

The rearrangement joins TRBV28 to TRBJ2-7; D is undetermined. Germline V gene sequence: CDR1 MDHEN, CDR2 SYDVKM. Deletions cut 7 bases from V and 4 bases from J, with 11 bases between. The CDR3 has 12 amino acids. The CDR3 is CASTSTSYEQYF. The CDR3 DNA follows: TGTGCCAGCACCTCGACAAGTTACGAGCAGTACTTC.

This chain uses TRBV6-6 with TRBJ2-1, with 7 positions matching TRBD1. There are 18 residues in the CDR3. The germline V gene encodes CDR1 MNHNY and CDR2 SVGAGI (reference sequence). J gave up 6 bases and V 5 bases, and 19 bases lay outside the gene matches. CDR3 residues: CASSPPTGAPPGSNEQFF. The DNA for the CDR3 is TGTGCCAGCAGTCCCCCCACAGGGGCCCCCCCCGGTAGCAATGAGCAGTTCTTC.

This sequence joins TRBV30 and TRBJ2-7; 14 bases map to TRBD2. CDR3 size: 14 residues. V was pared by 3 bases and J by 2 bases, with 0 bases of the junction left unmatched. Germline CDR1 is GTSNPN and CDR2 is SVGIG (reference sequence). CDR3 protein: CAWRTSGGAYEQYF. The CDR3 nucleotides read TGTGCCTGGAGGACTAGCGGGGGGGCCTACGAGCAGTACTTC. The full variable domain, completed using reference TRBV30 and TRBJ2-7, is SQTIHQWPATLVQPVGSPLSLECTVEGTSNPNLYWYRQAAGRGLQLLFYSVGIGQISSEVPQNLSASRPQDRQFILSSKKLLLSDSGFYLCAWRTSGGAYEQYFGPGTRLTVT.

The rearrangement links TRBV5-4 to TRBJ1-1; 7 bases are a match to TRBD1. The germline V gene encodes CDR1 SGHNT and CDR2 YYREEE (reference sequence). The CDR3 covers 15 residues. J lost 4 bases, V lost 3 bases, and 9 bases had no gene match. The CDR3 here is CASSSKTGVGTEAFF. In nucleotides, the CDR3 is TGTGCCAGCAGCTCAAAAACAGGGGTCGGCACTGAAGCTTTCTTT.

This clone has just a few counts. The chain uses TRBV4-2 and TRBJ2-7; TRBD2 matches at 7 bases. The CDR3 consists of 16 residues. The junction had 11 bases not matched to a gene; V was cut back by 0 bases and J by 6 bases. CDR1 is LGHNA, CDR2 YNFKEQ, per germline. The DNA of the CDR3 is TGTGCCAGCAGCCAAGATGCCGGGACTAACTGGGGCGAGCAGTACTTC. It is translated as CASSQDAGTNWGEQYF.

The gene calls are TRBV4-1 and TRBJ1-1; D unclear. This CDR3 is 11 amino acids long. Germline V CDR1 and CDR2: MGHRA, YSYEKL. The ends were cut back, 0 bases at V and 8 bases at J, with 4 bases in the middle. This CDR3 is CASSQDREAFF. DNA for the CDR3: TGCGCCAGCAGCCAAGACCGAGAAGCTTTCTTT.

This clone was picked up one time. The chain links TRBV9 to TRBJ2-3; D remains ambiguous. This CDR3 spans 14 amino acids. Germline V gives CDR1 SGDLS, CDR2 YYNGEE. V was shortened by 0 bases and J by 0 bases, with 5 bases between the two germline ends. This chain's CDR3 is CASSVVPSTDTQYF. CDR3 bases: TGTGCCAGCAGCGTAGTCCCCAGCACAGATACGCAGTATTTT.

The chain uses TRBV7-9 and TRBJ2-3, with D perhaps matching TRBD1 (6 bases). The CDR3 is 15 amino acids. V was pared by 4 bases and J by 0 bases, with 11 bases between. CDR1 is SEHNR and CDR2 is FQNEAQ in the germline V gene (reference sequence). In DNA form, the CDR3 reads TGTGCCAGCAGCTCACAGGGACGGAGCACAGATACGCAGTATTTT. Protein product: CASSSQGRSTDTQYF.

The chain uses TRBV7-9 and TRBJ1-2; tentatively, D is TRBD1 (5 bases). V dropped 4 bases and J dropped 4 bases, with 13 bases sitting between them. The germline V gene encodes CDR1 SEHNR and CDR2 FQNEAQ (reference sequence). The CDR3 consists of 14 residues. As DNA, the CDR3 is TGTGCCAGCAGCTCCGGGGCTCCGGCCTATGGCTACACCTTC. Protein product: CASSSGAPAYGYTF.

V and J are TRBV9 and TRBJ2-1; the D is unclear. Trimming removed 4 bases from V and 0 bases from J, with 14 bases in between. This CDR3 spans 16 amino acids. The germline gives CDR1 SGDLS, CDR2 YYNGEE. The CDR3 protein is CASSPQTYASYNEQFF. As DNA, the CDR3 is TGTGCCAGCAGCCCACAGACCTATGCCTCCTACAATGAGCAGTTCTTC. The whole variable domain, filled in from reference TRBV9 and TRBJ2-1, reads DSGVTQTPKHLITATGQRVTLRCSPRSGDLSVYWYQQSLDQGLQFLIQYYNGEERAKGNILERFSAQQFPDLHSELNLSSLELGDSALYFCASSPQTYASYNEQFFGPGTRLTVL.

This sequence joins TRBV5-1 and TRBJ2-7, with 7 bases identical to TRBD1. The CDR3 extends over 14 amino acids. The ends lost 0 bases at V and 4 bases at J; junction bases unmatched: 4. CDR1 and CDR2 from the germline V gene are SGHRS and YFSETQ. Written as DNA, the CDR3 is TGCGCCAGCAGCTTGGTAAGGGGGCAGTACGAGCAGTACTTC. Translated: CASSLVRGQYEQYF.

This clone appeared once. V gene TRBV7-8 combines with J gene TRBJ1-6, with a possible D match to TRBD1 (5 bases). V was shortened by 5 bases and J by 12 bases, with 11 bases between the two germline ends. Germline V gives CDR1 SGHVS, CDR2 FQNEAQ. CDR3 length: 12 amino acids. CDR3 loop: CASSRDRGPLHF. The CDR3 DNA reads TGTGCCAGCAGCCGGGACCGAGGACCCCTCCACTTT.

For the CDR3, the DNA is TGTGCCAGTAGGAGATACAGGGATTACGACACTGAAGCTTTCTTT. This encodes CASRRYRDYDTEAFF. The rearrangement joins TRBV19 to TRBJ1-1; the D gene is possibly TRBD1 (6 bases). Germline CDR1 reads LNHDA; CDR2 reads SQIVND (reference sequence). Trimming shortened V by 6 bases and J by 3 bases, and 17 bases separated the two germline ends. The CDR3 runs to 15 residues.